Each of the 8 T cell receptor beta chains below was sequenced from the same sample in a study of T cell repertoires in cytomegalovirus infection. TCRdb re-derived calls from the reads in MiXCR, one entry per CDR3 protein. This table holds about 700,000 distinct CDR3 sequences, 33% found once. Their recognized antigens are unknown. This sample comprised cultured PBMCs, obtained from culture after CMV antigen stimulation. These receptors all come from a human donor in good health (CMV status not recorded). Some clones in this sample may be carry-over from other donors' samples.

This clonotype appeared many times. V gene TRBV7-2 combines with J gene TRBJ1-2; D is unclear. Trimming left V 6 bases short and J 7 bases short, with 18 bases between. Germline CDR1 reads SGHTA; CDR2 reads FQGNSA. The CDR3 is 14 residues long. The CDR3 region has the DNA TGTGCCAGCAGTCTACCCCAGATTGAGGGTGGCTACACCTTC. Protein: CASSLPQIEGGYTF.

This clonotype was seen a handful of times. J is TRBJ2-1 and V is TRBV6-2 or TRBV6-3; D assignment may be TRBD1 or TRBD2 (7 bases each). This CDR3 contains 15 residues. Germline V gene data show CDR1 as MNHEY and CDR2 as SVGEGT. V was clipped by 7 bases and J by 3 bases, with 16 bases between them. CDR3: CASTPQGGDYNEQFF. The CDR3 DNA is TGTGCCAGCACCCCCCAGGGGGGGGACTACAATGAGCAGTTCTTC.

The chain couples TRBV6-1 to TRBJ2-5, with a tentative D call TRBD2 (5 bases). Germline V gene sequence: CDR1 MNHNS, CDR2 SASEGT. CDR3 length equals 13 residues. The V end lost 4 bases, the J end lost 1 base, and 7 bases lay between the germline ends. In DNA, the CDR3 is TGTGCCAGCAGTGGGACTCTCCAAGAGACCCAGTACTTC. Its translation is CASSGTLQETQYF.

This clonotype has a handful of counts. This rearrangement joins TRBV2 to TRBJ1-2; D is uncertain. The germline V gene has CDR1 SNHLY and CDR2 FYNNEI. The CDR3 extends over 13 amino acids. V was pared by 3 bases and J by 4 bases, with 9 bases between. The CDR3 reads CASSEEEFYGYTF. DNA for the CDR3: TGTGCCAGCAGTGAGGAGGAGTTCTATGGCTACACCTTC.

The chain uses TRBV7-9 and TRBJ2-1, with D possibly being TRBD2 (6 bases). Germline lookup yields CDR1 SEHNR and CDR2 FQNEAQ (reference sequence). Trimming removed 5 bases at V and 8 bases at J, with 16 bases between. The CDR3 is made up of 14 amino acids. Written as DNA, the CDR3 is TGTGCCAGCAGCCCCGGGACTGGACCGGATGAGCAGTTCTTC. It encodes CASSPGTGPDEQFF. Full variable domain (missing parts from reference TRBV7-9 and TRBJ2-1): DTGVSQNPRHKITKRGQNVTFRCDPISEHNRLYWYRQTLGQGPEFLTYFQNEAQLEKSRLLSDRFSAERPKGSFSTLEIQRTEQGDSAMYLCASSPGTGPDEQFFGPGTRLTVL.

The chain carries TRBV12-3 or TRBV12-4 and TRBJ1-2; the D gene is possibly TRBD1 (5 bases). This CDR3 comprises 18 residues. V was pared by 5 bases and J by 0 bases, with 22 bases between. CDR3 sequence (DNA): TGTGCCAGCAGTCAGGCCCGGGGGGGGTTCAAACCTAACTATGGCTACACCTTC. It encodes CASSQARGGFKPNYGYTF.

The chain uses TRBV29-1 and TRBJ2-5, with D hard to call. V lost 8 bases to trimming and J lost 2 bases, with 18 bases between them. Germline-derived CDR1 and CDR2 are SQVTM and ANQGSEA. CDR3 length equals 14 residues. CDR3 region: CSTKPGLGQETQYF. The DNA of the CDR3 is TGCAGCACCAAACCGGGCCTCGGGCAAGAGACCCAGTACTTC.

The sample holds a few counts of this clonotype. V is TRBV12-3 or TRBV12-4 and J is TRBJ1-3; D is ambiguous. With 1 base removed from V and 4 bases from J, the gap between germline ends came to 8 bases. The CDR3 extends over 14 amino acids. This CDR3 is CASSLELGGNTIYF. The CDR3 nucleotides are TGTGCCAGCAGTTTAGAATTAGGAGGAAACACCATATATTTT.